These 11 T cell receptor beta chains came from one sample sequenced in a study of cytomegalovirus exposure and HLA in healthy donors. Produced via immunoSEQ multiplex PCR; TCRdb's table is partial and in-frame only. The data show roughly 250,000 clones, approximately 83% seen once. What was sequenced was PBMCs. The receptors stem from a woman younger than 45 in good health and CMV-seropositive.

The V call is TRBV19, the J call TRBJ1-1, with TRBD1 matching over 8 bases. Germline CDR1 LNHDA, CDR2 SQIVND (reference sequence). After removal of 5 bases from V and 1 base from J, the junction contained 9 bases not matched to a gene. The CDR3 has 16 residues. The CDR3 here is CASSVLPGTGNTEAFF. The CDR3 nucleotides are TGTGCCAGTAGTGTGTTACCCGGGACAGGGAACACTGAAGCTTTCTTT. The whole variable domain, filled in from reference TRBV19 and TRBJ1-1, reads DGGITQSPKYLFRKEGQNVTLSCEQNLNHDAMYWYRQDPGQGLRLIYYSQIVNDFQKGDIAEGYSVSREKKESFPLTVTSAQKNPTAFYLCASSVLPGTGNTEAFFGQGTRLTVV.

This rearrangement joins TRBV7-3 to TRBJ2-3; 7 bases map to TRBD2. Trimming at V came to 5 bases and at J to 6 bases, leaving 5 bases not matched to a gene. There are 13 residues in the CDR3. The germline gives CDR1 SGHTA, CDR2 FQGTGA. The CDR3 bases are TGTGCCAGCAGCACACAACTAGCGGATACGCAGTATTTT. Protein: CASSTQLADTQYF.

The table lists this clone with a count of one. The chain employs TRBV6-5 and TRBJ2-7; 9 bases match TRBD2. Germline trimming cut 2 bases from V and 2 bases from J; bases unmatched to any gene: 4. Germline V gives CDR1 MNHEY, CDR2 SVGAGI. The CDR3 length is 15 residues. In nucleotides, the CDR3 is TGTGCCAGCAGTTACGGCGGGAGGGGTACCTACGAGCAGTACTTC. Its protein product is CASSYGGRGTYEQYF.

The chain links TRBV5-6 to TRBJ2-7; 7 positions match TRBD1. With 4 bases clipped from V and 5 bases from J, the junction kept 3 bases outside the gene matches. Germline V CDR1 and CDR2: SGHDT, YYEEEE. The CDR3 extends over 12 amino acids. The CDR3 reads CASSTQGNEQYF. CDR3 sequence (DNA): TGTGCCAGCAGCACACAGGGGAACGAGCAGTACTTC.

The genes are TRBV4-1 and TRBJ1-5; no reliable D call. V shed 3 bases and J shed 6 bases, with 9 bases lying between them. The CDR3 runs to 13 residues. Per germline, CDR1 MGHRA and CDR2 YSYEKL. The CDR3 protein is CASSHPGGQPQHF. The CDR3 DNA reads as TGCGCCAGCAGCCACCCCGGCGGTCAGCCCCAGCATTTT.

The chain couples TRBV30 to TRBJ1-1; a weak D match, TRBD1 (6 bases). CDR1 GTSNPN and CDR2 SVGIG come from the germline V gene (reference sequence). This CDR3 region has 11 residues. V dropped 4 bases and J dropped 9 bases, with 12 bases sitting between them. The CDR3 loop is CAWTAGVQAFF. The CDR3 DNA follows: TGTGCCTGGACCGCAGGGGTCCAAGCTTTCTTT. Variable domain in full (rest from reference TRBV30 and TRBJ1-1): SQTIHQWPATLVQPVGSPLSLECTVEGTSNPNLYWYRQAAGRGLQLLFYSVGIGQISSEVPQNLSASRPQDRQFILSSKKLLLSDSGFYLCAWTAGVQAFFGQGTRLTVV.

This sequence joins TRBV5-4 and TRBJ1-1; D gene uncertain. This CDR3 is 14 amino acids long. Germline CDR1 is SGHNT and CDR2 is YYREEE (reference sequence). The V and J ends lost 3 bases and 3 bases respectively, with 12 bases between them. DNA for the CDR3: TGTGCCAGCAGCTCCTGGACGAGGGACACTGAAGCTTTCTTT. As protein: CASSSWTRDTEAFF.

The chain couples TRBV19 to TRBJ2-1; 7 positions match TRBD1. Germline-derived CDR1 and CDR2 are LNHDA and SQIVND (reference sequence). J lost 1 base, V lost 8 bases, and 8 bases had no gene match. The CDR3 has 15 residues. CDR3 in amino acids: CASQTGSGSYNEQFF. DNA of the CDR3: TGTGCCAGTCAGACAGGGTCAGGGTCCTACAATGAGCAGTTCTTC.

The chain combines TRBV5-8 with TRBJ1-5; no firm D call. The germline gives CDR1 SGHTS, CDR2 YDEGEE. The V end was cut by 3 bases, the J end by 6 bases, with 16 bases between. This CDR3 has 15 amino acids. CDR3 residues: CASSSDLSVGQPQHF. The CDR3 region has the DNA TGTGCCAGCAGCTCGGACTTGTCAGTGGGTCAGCCCCAGCATTTT.

The genes are TRBV5-1 and TRBJ2-3; 10 nucleotides line up with TRBD1. The CDR3 covers 16 residues. Germline-derived CDR1 and CDR2 are SGHRS and YFSETQ. The junction had 9 bases not matched to a gene; V was cut back by 4 bases and J by 4 bases. The CDR3 bases are TGCGCCAGCAGCCCCCAGCCGGGACAGGGGTCAGATACGCAGTATTTT. Encoded protein: CASSPQPGQGSDTQYF.

This chain joins TRBV19 and TRBJ1-2, with TRBD1 identical over 7 bases. CDR1 and CDR2 from the germline V gene are LNHDA and SQIVND (reference sequence). Unmatched junction bases numbered 9, after V lost 3 bases and J lost 2 bases. This CDR3 region has 16 residues. For the CDR3, the DNA is TGTGCCAGTAGTATTAATCCCCGGGACAGCAACTATGGCTACACCTTC. Its translation: CASSINPRDSNYGYTF.